These 7 T cell receptor beta chains were sequenced from one sample in a study of T cell responses to AZD1222 COVID-19 vaccine. The data were produced by immunoSEQ multiplex PCR, yet TCRdb's version contains in-frame clones alone and is incomplete. Here the sample spans 84,000 or so clones, under 95% being singletons. The specimen was peripheral blood, collected on day 0 of MenACWY control vaccination. The receptor source for this set is an adult in good health.

Worth noting for this clone: The sample holds other DNA sequences that translate to the same CDR3. The rearrangement uses TRBV5-1 and TRBJ1-4; D remains ambiguous. V lost 0 bases and J lost 0, with 3 bases in between. The CDR3 sequence is 14 residues long. CDR1 and CDR2 (germline): SGHRS, YFSETQ. Here the CDR3 DNA reads TGCGCCAGCAGCTTGGACTCAACTAATGAAAAACTGTTTTTT. Encoded protein: CASSLDSTNEKLFF.

This chain connects TRBV5-1 to TRBJ2-5; 7 bases fit TRBD1. After removal of 4 bases from V and 5 bases from J, the junction contained 5 bases not matched to a gene. The CDR3 totals 13 residues. CDR1 and CDR2 from the germline V gene are SGHRS and YFSETQ. CDR3 region: CASSPTGVETQYF. CDR3 sequence (DNA): TGCGCCAGCAGCCCAACAGGGGTCGAGACCCAGTACTTC.

J is TRBJ1-2 and V is TRBV7-9; 10 bases line up with TRBD1. The ends lost 6 bases at V and 7 bases at J; junction bases unmatched: 11. The CDR3 is 15 amino acids. Germline assignment: CDR1 SEHNR and CDR2 FQNEAQ (reference sequence). The CDR3 sequence: CASRSDRGQVGGYTF. In DNA form, the CDR3 reads TGTGCCAGCAGGAGCGACAGGGGGCAGGTCGGTGGCTACACCTTC.

The chain uses TRBV10-1 and TRBJ1-3; D gene uncertain. The CDR3 has 12 amino acids. CDR1 WNHNN and CDR2 SYGVQD come from the germline V gene (reference sequence). The ends were cut back, 6 bases at V and 0 bases at J, with 3 bases in the middle. The CDR3, as DNA: TGCGCCAGCAGAAGCTCTGGAAACACCATATATTTT. It is translated as CASRSSGNTIYF.

This rearrangement joins TRBV19 to TRBJ2-7; either TRBD1 or TRBD2 may supply D (5 bases each). CDR1 is LNHDA, CDR2 SQIVND, per germline (reference sequence). The V end was cut by 1 base, the J end by 4 bases, with 17 bases between. This CDR3 spans 16 amino acids. The CDR3 region is CASSIGAGTQLYEQYF. The CDR3 DNA sequence: TGTGCCAGTAGTATAGGAGCCGGGACCCAACTGTACGAGCAGTACTTC.

The chain recombines TRBV19 with TRBJ2-1; 12 positions match TRBD2. With 5 bases clipped from V and 7 bases from J, the junction kept 6 bases outside the gene matches. The CDR3 spans 15 residues. Germline CDR1 LNHDA, CDR2 SQIVND (reference sequence). CDR3 nucleotides: TGTGCCAGTAGTGGAGGACTAGCGGGGCTGAATGAGCAGTTCTTC. It specifies CASSGGLAGLNEQFF. Based on the CDR3 plus reference TRBV19 and TRBJ2-1, the full variable domain is DGGITQSPKYLFRKEGQNVTLSCEQNLNHDAMYWYRQDPGQGLRLIYYSQIVNDFQKGDIAEGYSVSREKKESFPLTVTSAQKNPTAFYLCASSGGLAGLNEQFFGPGTRLTVL.

The chain uses TRBV4-2 and TRBJ2-7, with D perhaps matching TRBD1 (6 bases). CDR1 LGHNA and CDR2 YNFKEQ come from the germline V gene. Trimming shortened V by 0 bases and J by 3 bases, and 12 bases separated the two germline ends. The CDR3 is made up of 15 amino acids. The CDR3 loop reads CASSQDRGQFYEQYF. The CDR3 bases are TGTGCCAGCAGCCAAGATAGGGGACAATTCTACGAGCAGTACTTC.